Listed below are T cell receptor beta chains from one sample, sequenced in a study of shared clonotypes between healthy human individuals. TCRdb keeps only in-frame clones here, not all; method: immunoSEQ multiplex PCR. This repertoire shows about 580,000 clones, roughly 98% found once; its top ten account for 0.3%. Input material: naive CD8+ T cells sorted from blood. All receptors come from a man under 40 in good health. Both conserved end residues are part of each CDR3. D genes are given only for firm matches. Clone size is given for some rows only: seen once, a few or many times, or a class if the clone is expanded.

CDR3 length | J gene | D gene | V gene | clone size | CDR3 DNA | CDR3 protein
13 | TRBJ2-7 | TRBD1 | TRBV30 | NA | TGTGCCTGTCGGGGACAGTCGTCCTACGAGCAGTACTTC | CACRGQSSYEQYF
15 | TRBJ1-4 | TRBD1 | TRBV5-1 | NA | TGCGCCAGCAGGCAGGTCGGGACAGGGGATGAAAAACTGTTTTTT | CASRQVGTGDEKLFF
14 | TRBJ2-2 | TRBD1 | TRBV5-1 | NA | TGCGCCAGCAGCCTGACAGGGATCTCCGGGGAGCTGTTTTTT | CASSLTGISGELFF
11 | TRBJ1-2 | NA | TRBV29-1 | once | TGCAGCGTTGCAGGGGTCTATGGCTACACCTTC | CSVAGVYGYTF
15 | TRBJ1-4 | NA | TRBV7-6 | NA | TGTGCCAGCAGCCCCTGGGCCGGCGGGCCTGAAAAACTGTTTTTT | CASSPWAGGPEKLFF
16 | TRBJ2-2 | TRBD1 | TRBV7-9 | NA | TGTGCCAGCAGCCCGCACGGGACAGGGGGCGACGGGGAGCTGTTTTTT | CASSPHGTGGDGELFF
13 | TRBJ2-1 | NA | TRBV2 | NA | TGTGCCAGCATGTCTGGTGCCTACAATGAGCAGTTCTTC | CASMSGAYNEQFF
14 | TRBJ1-1 | TRBD1 | TRBV7-9 | NA | TGTGCCAGCAGCTTCTCCGACAGGGTCCAGGAAGCTTTCTTT | CASSFSDRVQEAFF
13 | TRBJ2-5 | TRBD1 | TRBV5-6 | NA | TGTGCCAGCAGCATGGGGACAGCAAAGACCCAGTACTTC | CASSMGTAKTQYF
16 | TRBJ2-2 | NA | TRBV14 | NA | TGTGCCAGCAGCCAAGTTCATGGGGGTGGCACCGGGGAGCTGTTTTTT | CASSQVHGGGTGELFF
13 | TRBJ1-1 | NA | TRBV28 | NA | TGTGCCAGCAGTCCCACAGTGAACACTGAAGCTTTCTTT | CASSPTVNTEAFF
13 | TRBJ2-5 | NA | TRBV18 | NA | TGTGCCAGCTCACCACAGGGGAGGGAGACCCAGTACTTC | CASSPQGRETQYF
12 | TRBJ2-1 | NA | TRBV6-5 | NA | TGTGCCAGCAGTAGTTTCAACAATGAGCAGTTCTTC | CASSSFNNEQFF
15 | TRBJ2-1 | NA | TRBV27 | NA | TGTGCCAGCAGGGGATGGGGGGTCTCCTACAATGAGCAGTTCTTC | CASRGWGVSYNEQFF
17 | TRBJ2-1 | TRBD2 | TRBV9 | NA | TGTGCCAGCAGCGTAGTGCCTAGCGGGAGCTTGTTCAATGAGCAGTTCTTC | CASSVVPSGSLFNEQFF
16 | TRBJ2-5 | NA | TRBV6-1 | once | TGTGCCAGCAGTGAATCAACTCTCGACAGGCTGCAGACCCAGTACTTC | CASSESTLDRLQTQYF
13 | TRBJ1-1 | NA | TRBV5-5 | NA | TGTGCCAGCAGCTTATGGGGGCCAACTGAAGCTTTCTTT | CASSLWGPTEAFF
12 | TRBJ2-1 | TRBD2 | TRBV27 | NA | TGTGCCAGCAGTTTAGTGGGAGGGCCCGAGTTCTTC | CASSLVGGPEFF
18 | TRBJ2-5 | NA | TRBV5-6 | NA | TGTGCCAGCAGCTTGGATTCCTATCCGAACAGGGTCGGTGAGACCCAGTACTTC | CASSLDSYPNRVGETQYF
12 | TRBJ2-7 | NA | TRBV7-9 | NA | TGTGCCAGCAGCTTAGGGTCCCGCGAGCAGTACTTC | CASSLGSREQYF
17 | TRBJ2-5 | TRBD2 | TRBV11-2 | NA | TGTGCCAGCAGCTTAGATCTCAGGGGACTAGCTGGCGAGACCCAGTACTTC | CASSLDLRGLAGETQYF
15 | TRBJ2-1 | NA | TRBV6-1 | NA | TGTGCCAGCAGTGAAGATCCGGGGCAGTACAATGAGCAGTTCTTC | CASSEDPGQYNEQFF
17 | TRBJ2-7 | TRBD1 | TRBV29-1 | NA | TGCAGCGTCGTTGGGTTCGACGGACAGGGGGCATCCTACGAGCAGTACTTC | CSVVGFDGQGASYEQYF
14 | TRBJ2-7 | NA | TRBV27 | once | TGTGCCAGCAGTTTAGGGAGACAGAGATACGAGCAGTACTTC | CASSLGRQRYEQYF
20 | TRBJ2-7 | TRBD2 | TRBV10-3 | NA | TGTGCCATCAGTGGGGGATACGGGACTAGCGAGCAAGGGGCTGTAGAAGAGCAGTACTTC | CAISGGYGTSEQGAVEEQYF
17 | TRBJ2-5 | TRBD2 | TRBV11-2 | NA | TGTGCCAGCAGCTTGTTGACTAGCGGGGCCCGTGGGGAGACCCAGTACTTC | CASSLLTSGARGETQYF
15 | TRBJ1-1 | TRBD1 | TRBV27 | NA | TGTGCCAGCAGTCAAGGGACAGGGGCAGGGACTGAAGCTTTCTTT | CASSQGTGAGTEAFF
17 | TRBJ2-7 | TRBD2 | TRBV7-8 | NA | TGTGCCAGCAGCTTTAGGGCTAGCGGGAGTATAATTTACGAGCAGTACTTC | CASSFRASGSIIYEQYF
15 | TRBJ2-5 | TRBD1 | TRBV7-6 | NA | TGTGCCAGCAGAGACGACAGGGGCCATGGGGAGACCCAGTACTTC | CASRDDRGHGETQYF
14 | TRBJ2-7 | TRBD2 | TRBV7-9 | NA | TGTGCCAGCAGCCCGGGACTAGCGTACTACGAGCAGTACTTC | CASSPGLAYYEQYF
17 | TRBJ2-7 | NA | TRBV1 | NA | TGCACCAGCAGCCAAGATCCCACTAGCGGGTCCACCTACGAGCAGTACTTC | CTSSQDPTSGSTYEQYF
15 | TRBJ1-2 | NA | TRBV7-9 | once | TGTGCCAGCAGCTTTTCCGGACAAGGGACCTATGGCTACACCTTC | CASSFSGQGTYGYTF
12 | TRBJ2-7 | NA | TRBV7-9 | NA | TGTGCCAGCAGACAGGGAATCTACGAGCAGTACTTC | CASRQGIYEQYF
16 | TRBJ2-1 | TRBD2 | TRBV7-9 | NA | TGTGCCAGCAGCGACCGCGGACTAGCACAAACACCCGAGCAGTTCTTC | CASSDRGLAQTPEQFF
13 | TRBJ2-7 | NA | TRBV2 | NA | TGTGCCAGCACCCTGGGGGCAAACTACGAGCAGTACTTC | CASTLGANYEQYF
15 | TRBJ1-2 | NA | TRBV7-9 | NA | TGTGCCAGCAGCATCCGGGACGCCGGGGACTATGGCTACACCTTC | CASSIRDAGDYGYTF
14 | TRBJ2-7 | NA | TRBV9 | NA | TGTGCCAGCAGCGTAGGTTCCGCCACGGGCGAGCAGTACTTC | CASSVGSATGEQYF
14 | TRBJ1-1 | NA | TRBV7-9 | NA | TGTGCCAGCAGCTTATTCTCTGGGGACACTGAAGCTTTCTTT | CASSLFSGDTEAFF
15 | TRBJ2-1 | NA | TRBV28 | once | TGTGCCAGCAGTTTACGTGACATTATAGCCAATGAGCAGTTCTTC | CASSLRDIIANEQFF
17 | TRBJ2-3 | NA | TRBV19 | NA | TGTGCCAGTAGTATGAAGGGACCATGGCAGGGGACAGATACGCAGTATTTT | CASSMKGPWQGTDTQYF
14 | TRBJ2-7 | TRBD2 | TRBV28 | NA | TGTGCCAGCAGTTTAGAGGGACTAGTCTACGAGCAGTACTTC | CASSLEGLVYEQYF
13 | TRBJ2-7 | NA | TRBV27 | once | TGTGCCAGCAGTTTAGCCGAATCCTACGAGCAGTACTTC | CASSLAESYEQYF
12 | TRBJ2-7 | NA | TRBV2 | NA | TGTGCCAGTGTAGGACCAGTTTACGAGCAGTACTTC | CASVGPVYEQYF
15 | TRBJ2-7 | NA | TRBV11-2 | once | TGTGCCAGCAGCAGTAGTTACAGGGTCTCCTACGAGCAGTACTTC | CASSSSYRVSYEQYF
16 | TRBJ2-3 | NA | TRBV6-1 | once | TGTGCCAGCAGTGAAGAAACTAGCAGGGTTGTAGATACGCAGTATTTT | CASSEETSRVVDTQYF
16 | TRBJ2-7 | TRBD1 | TRBV13 | NA | TGTGCCAGCAGCTTAGCGGCCGGGACAGGGACCTACGAGCAGTACTTC | CASSLAAGTGTYEQYF
14 | TRBJ1-3 | NA | TRBV7-9 | once | TGTGCCAGCAGCCTCTCGAATGGTGGAAACACCATATATTTT | CASSLSNGGNTIYF
11 | TRBJ2-1 | NA | TRBV9 | NA | TGTGCCGCAGGGGTCGACAATGAGCAGTTCTTC | CAAGVDNEQFF
14 | TRBJ1-5 | NA | TRBV6-5 | NA | TGTGCCACGTGGTGGGCGTGTTGCAATCAGCCCCAGCATTTT | CATWWACCNQPQHF
15 | TRBJ2-1 | NA | TRBV2 | NA | TGTGCCAGCAGTGTTTGGACAACTCTGGACGATGAGCAGTTCTTC | CASSVWTTLDDEQFF
12 | TRBJ2-7 | NA | TRBV19 | NA | TGTGCCAGTAGTATAGGCACGTACGAGCAGTACTTC | CASSIGTYEQYF
14 | TRBJ2-7 | NA | TRBV6-5 | NA | TGTGCCAGCAGTTACGGGGCGGGAACCTACGAGCAGTACTTC | CASSYGAGTYEQYF
17 | TRBJ2-5 | TRBD2 | TRBV7-8 | NA | TGTGCCAGCAGCTTAAGGGGTGCGGGAGAGTTTTCGGAGACCCAGTACTTC | CASSLRGAGEFSETQYF
13 | TRBJ2-7 | NA | TRBV6-5 | NA | TGTGCCAGCAGCCCCGTGGGGGCCTACGAGCAGTACTTC | CASSPVGAYEQYF
16 | TRBJ2-7 | TRBD1 | TRBV7-6 | NA | TGTGCCAGCAGCTTGGGACAGGGTTTAAGCTCCTACGAGCAGTACTTC | CASSLGQGLSSYEQYF
13 | TRBJ1-1 | NA | TRBV5-8 | NA | TGTGCCAGCAGCTCCGAGGGTGTTACTGAAGCTTTCTTT | CASSSEGVTEAFF
15 | TRBJ2-2 | NA | TRBV7-7 | NA | TGTGCCAGCAGCTTAGGCGGGACGAACACCGGGGAGCTGTTTTTT | CASSLGGTNTGELFF